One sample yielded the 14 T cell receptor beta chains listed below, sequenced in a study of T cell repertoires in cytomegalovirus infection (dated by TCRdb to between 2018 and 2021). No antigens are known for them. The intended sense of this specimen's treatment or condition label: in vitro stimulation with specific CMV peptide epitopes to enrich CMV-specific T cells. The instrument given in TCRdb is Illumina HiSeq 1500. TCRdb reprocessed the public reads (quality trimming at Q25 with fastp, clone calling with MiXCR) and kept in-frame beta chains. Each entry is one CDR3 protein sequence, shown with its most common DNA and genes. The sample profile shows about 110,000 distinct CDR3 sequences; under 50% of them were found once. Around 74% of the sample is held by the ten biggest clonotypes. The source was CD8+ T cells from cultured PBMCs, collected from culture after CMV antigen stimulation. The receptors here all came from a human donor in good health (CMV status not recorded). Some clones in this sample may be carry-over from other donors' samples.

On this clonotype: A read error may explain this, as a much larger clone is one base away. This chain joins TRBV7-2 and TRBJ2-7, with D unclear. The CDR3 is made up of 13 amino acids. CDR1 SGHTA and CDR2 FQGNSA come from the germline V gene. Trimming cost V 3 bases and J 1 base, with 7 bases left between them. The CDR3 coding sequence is TGTGCCAGCAGCTTTGTTCCTTCCTACGAGCAGTACTTC. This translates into CASSFVPSYEQYF.

As DNA, the CDR3 is TGTGCCAGCAGCTTAGTGGGCGGGCTAGTGACCTACGAGCAGTACTTC. This gives the protein CASSLVGGLVTYEQYF. The chain is built from TRBV7-2 and TRBJ2-7; TRBD2 is a possible D gene (5 bases). The CDR3 sequence is 16 residues long. Per the germline V gene, CDR1 is SGHTA and CDR2 is FQGNSA. V lost 1 base, J lost 2 bases, and 15 bases lay in between.

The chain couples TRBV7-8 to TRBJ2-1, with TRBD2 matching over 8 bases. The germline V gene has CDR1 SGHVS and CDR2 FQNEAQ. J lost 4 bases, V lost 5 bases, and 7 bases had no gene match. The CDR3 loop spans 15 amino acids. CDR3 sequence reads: CASSHGGVGYNEQFF. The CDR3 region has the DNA TGTGCCAGCAGCCACGGGGGGGTGGGGTACAATGAGCAGTTCTTC.

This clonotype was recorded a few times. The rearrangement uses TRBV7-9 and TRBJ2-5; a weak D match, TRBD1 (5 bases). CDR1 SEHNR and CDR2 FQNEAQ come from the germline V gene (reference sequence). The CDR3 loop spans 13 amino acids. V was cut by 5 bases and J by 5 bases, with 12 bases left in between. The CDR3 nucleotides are TGTGCCAGCAGCCCAGGGTGGGATGAGACCCAGTACTTC. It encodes CASSPGWDETQYF.

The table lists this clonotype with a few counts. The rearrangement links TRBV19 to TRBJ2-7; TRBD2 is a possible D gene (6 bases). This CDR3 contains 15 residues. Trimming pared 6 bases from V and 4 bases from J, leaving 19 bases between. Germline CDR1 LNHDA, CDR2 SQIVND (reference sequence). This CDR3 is CASRGEVRPRYEQYF. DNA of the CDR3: TGTGCCAGTAGAGGGGAGGTTAGACCCAGGTACGAGCAGTACTTC.

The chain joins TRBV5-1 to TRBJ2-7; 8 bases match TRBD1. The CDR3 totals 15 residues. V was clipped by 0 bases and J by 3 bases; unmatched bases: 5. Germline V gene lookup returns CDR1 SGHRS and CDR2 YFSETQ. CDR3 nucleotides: TGCGCCAGCAGCTTGGAGACAGGGGATATCTACGAGCAGTACTTC. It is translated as CASSLETGDIYEQYF.

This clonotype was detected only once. CDR3 sequence: CASRSPGGIGHGYTF. CDR3 coding DNA: TGTGCCAGCAGATCCCCGGGGGGGATTGGACATGGCTACACCTTC. This chain joins TRBV12-3 or TRBV12-4 and TRBJ1-2; D is perhaps TRBD1 (5 bases). The CDR3 spans 15 residues. Trimming cost V 6 bases and J 6 bases, with 20 bases left between them.

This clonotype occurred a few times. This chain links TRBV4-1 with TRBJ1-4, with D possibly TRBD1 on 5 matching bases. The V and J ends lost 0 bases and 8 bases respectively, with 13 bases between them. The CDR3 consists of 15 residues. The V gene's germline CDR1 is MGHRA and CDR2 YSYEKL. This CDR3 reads CASSQDTGDGEKLFF. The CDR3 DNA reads TGCGCCAGCAGCCAAGACACGGGGGACGGGGAAAAACTGTTTTTT.

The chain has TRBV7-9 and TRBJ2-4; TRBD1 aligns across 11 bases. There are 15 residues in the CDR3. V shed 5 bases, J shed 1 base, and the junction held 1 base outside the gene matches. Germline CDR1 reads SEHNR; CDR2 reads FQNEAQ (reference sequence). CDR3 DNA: TGTGCCAGCAGCGGGGACAGGGGGGCCAAAAACATTCAGTACTTC. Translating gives CASSGDRGAKNIQYF.

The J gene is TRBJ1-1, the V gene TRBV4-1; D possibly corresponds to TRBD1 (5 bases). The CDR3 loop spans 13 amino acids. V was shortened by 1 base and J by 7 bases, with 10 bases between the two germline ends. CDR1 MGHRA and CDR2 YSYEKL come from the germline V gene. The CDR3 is CASSQVGDSEAFF. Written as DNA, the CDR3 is TGCGCCAGCAGCCAAGTTGGTGACAGTGAAGCTTTCTTT.

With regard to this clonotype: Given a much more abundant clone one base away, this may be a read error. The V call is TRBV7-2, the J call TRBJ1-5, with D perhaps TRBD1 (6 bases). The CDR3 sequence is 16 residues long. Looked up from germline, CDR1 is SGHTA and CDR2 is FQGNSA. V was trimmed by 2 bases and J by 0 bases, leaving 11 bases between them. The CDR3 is CASSLYGGYSNQPQHF. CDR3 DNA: TGTGCCAGCAGCTTATACGGGGGCTATAGCAATCAGCCCCAGCATTTT. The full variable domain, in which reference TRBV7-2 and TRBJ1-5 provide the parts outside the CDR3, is GAGVSQSPSNKVTEKGKDVELRCDPISGHTALYWYRQSLGQGLEFLIYFQGNSAPDKSGLPSDRFSAERTGGSVSTLTIQRTQQEDSAVYLCASSLYGGYSNQPQHFGDGTRLSIL.

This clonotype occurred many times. The CDR3 DNA reads TGCAGCGTTGAGGTCTTTGGACAGGGGATTACTGAAGCTTTCTTT. Protein sequence: CSVEVFGQGITEAFF. The V and J genes are TRBV29-1 and TRBJ1-1, with 9 bases matching TRBD1. V shed 3 bases, J shed 5 bases, and the junction held 10 bases outside the gene matches. This CDR3 contains 15 residues. In germline, CDR1 is SQVTM, CDR2 ANQGSEA.

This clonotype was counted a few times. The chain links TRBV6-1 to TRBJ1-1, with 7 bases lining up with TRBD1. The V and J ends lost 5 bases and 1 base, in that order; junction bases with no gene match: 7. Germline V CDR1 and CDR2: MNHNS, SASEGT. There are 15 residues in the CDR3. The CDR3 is CASSTGERGNTEAFF. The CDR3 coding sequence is TGTGCCAGCAGTACAGGGGAAAGAGGGAACACTGAAGCTTTCTTT.

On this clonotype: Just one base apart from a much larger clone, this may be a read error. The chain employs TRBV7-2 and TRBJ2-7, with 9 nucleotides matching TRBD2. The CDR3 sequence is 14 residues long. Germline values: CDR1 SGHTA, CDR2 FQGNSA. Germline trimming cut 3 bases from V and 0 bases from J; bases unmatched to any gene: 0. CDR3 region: CASSFSGGSYEQYF. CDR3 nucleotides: TGTGCCAGCAGCTTTAGCGGGGGCTCCTACGAGCAGTACTTC.